These 18 T cell receptor beta chains came from one sample sequenced in a study of graft-versus-host responses after intestinal transplantation. TCRdb's table, derived via immunoSEQ multiplex PCR, lists solely in-frame clones and lacks some. The sample carries 6,000 to 7,000 clones, around 23% recorded once. This sample comprised alloreactive CD4+ T cells from a mixed lymphocyte reaction culture, obtained before transplantation. Subset given: CFSE-low proliferating T cells sorted from roughly six-day pre-transplant mixed lymphocyte reaction (GvH or HvG direction). The receptors were gathered from a human patient who was an organ donor for intestinal transplantation.

In this sample, this clone turned up a few times. This sequence joins TRBV6-6 and TRBJ2-1; D is perhaps TRBD1 (6 bases). The ends were cut back, 6 bases at V and 4 bases at J, with 10 bases in the middle. Germline V lookup: CDR1 MNHNY, CDR2 SVGAGI (reference sequence). The length of the CDR3 is 13 residues. The CDR3 reads CASRAQGYNEQFF. CDR3 sequence (DNA): TGTGCCAGCAGAGCACAGGGATACAATGAGCAGTTCTTC.

Sample share makes this clone medium-sized. V and J are TRBV5-4 and TRBJ2-4; 11 bases match TRBD2. The CDR3 runs to 17 residues. Germline CDR1 reads SGHNT; CDR2 reads YYREEE (reference sequence). J gave up 0 bases and V 4 bases, and 6 bases lay outside the gene matches. CDR3 protein: CASSLRLAGLAKNIQYF. DNA of the CDR3: TGTGCCAGCAGCCTACGACTAGCGGGATTAGCCAAAAACATTCAGTACTTC.

The rearrangement uses TRBV18 and TRBJ2-7, with D uncertain. Trimming stripped 1 base from V and 2 bases from J, with 3 bases between. Germline V lookup: CDR1 KGHSH, CDR2 LQKENI. This CDR3 contains 12 residues. Written as DNA, the CDR3 is TGTGCCAGCTCACCACGGGCCTACGAGCAGTACTTC. It encodes CASSPRAYEQYF.

This clone has just a few counts. This chain links TRBV5-4 with TRBJ1-5; 9 bases are shared with TRBD1. V dropped 4 bases and J dropped 6; count of bases not matched to a gene: 8. This CDR3 contains 15 residues. Germline CDR1 SGHNT, CDR2 YYREEE (reference sequence). CDR3 bases: TGTGCCAGCAGCCCCCGGGACAGGGAGTCTCAGCCCCAGCATTTT. This gives the protein CASSPRDRESQPQHF.

This clone was detected only a few times. Other DNA sequences from this sample encode an identical CDR3 as well. The rearrangement links TRBV5-6 to TRBJ1-1; D unresolved. CDR1 is SGHDT, CDR2 YYEEEE, per germline. V lost 0 bases and J 3 bases, leaving 15 bases between the germline ends. This CDR3 is 16 amino acids long. The CDR3 DNA is TGTGCCAGCAGCTTGGGTCTCCCGGGAGCGCACACTGAAGCTTTCTTT. Translation: CASSLGLPGAHTEAFF.

The chain couples TRBV6-5 to TRBJ2-3, with D uncertain. Germline CDR1 is MNHEY and CDR2 is SVGAGI. This CDR3 has 12 amino acids. V was clipped by 5 bases and J by 2 bases, with 5 bases between them. This chain's CDR3 is CASSTATDTQYF. DNA for the CDR3: TGTGCCAGCAGTACAGCCACAGATACGCAGTATTTT.

V and J are TRBV6-4 and TRBJ1-2; no firm D call. V lost 5 bases to trimming and J lost 8 bases, with 15 bases between them. Germline CDR1 and CDR2: MRHNA and SNTAGT. The length of the CDR3 is 13 residues. CDR3 in amino acids: CASSLDRTLGYTF. In DNA, the CDR3 is TGTGCCAGCAGTTTGGACCGCACATTGGGCTACACCTTC.

The genes are TRBV4-3 and TRBJ2-3; TRBD2 agrees at 12 bases. The germline gives CDR1 LGHNA, CDR2 YSLEER. The CDR3 is made up of 16 amino acids. V was clipped by 4 bases and J by 1 base; unmatched bases: 3. DNA for the CDR3: TGCGCCAGCAGCCGAGGGACTAGCGGGCGCACAGATACGCAGTATTTT. Its protein is CASSRGTSGRTDTQYF.

Regarding this clone: With only one base between it and a far larger clone, this is likely a read error. The same CDR3 arises from other DNA sequences in this sample as well. The chain couples TRBV6-1 to TRBJ1-2; D remains unclear. The length of the CDR3 is 12 residues. Germline CDR1 is MNHNS and CDR2 is SASEGT. V was pared by 3 bases and J by 5 bases, with 7 bases between. For the CDR3, the DNA is TGTGCCAGCAGTGACCTGCGTTATGGCTACACCTTC. It translates to CASSDLRYGYTF.

This clone was seen a few times. The chain carries TRBV5-1 and TRBJ2-7; no clear D. The CDR3 length is 13 residues. CDR1 SGHRS and CDR2 YFSETQ come from the germline V gene. The germline V and J ends were trimmed by 4 bases and 6 bases, with 14 bases remaining between them. CDR3 DNA: TGCGCCAGCAGCCAAACCGACATCGTCGAGCAGTACTTC. This sequence encodes CASSQTDIVEQYF.

V and J are TRBV18 and TRBJ1-4, with unresolved D. CDR3 length equals 17 residues. Trimming removed 4 bases at V and 0 bases at J, with 15 bases between. Looked up from germline, CDR1 is KGHSH and CDR2 is LQKENI. The CDR3 DNA follows: TGTGCCAGCTCACAAATACCGCTACGATCAACTAATGAAAAACTGTTTTTT. It yields the protein CASSQIPLRSTNEKLFF.

This clone was seen more than once but under ten times. This may be a read error: a much more frequent sequence differs by one nucleotide. The genes are TRBV15 and TRBJ1-5; 7 bases map to TRBD1. The CDR3 totals 17 residues. Germline CDR1 is LNHNV and CDR2 is YYDKDF (reference sequence). The CDR3 nucleotides are TGTGCCACCAGCAGAGATAAGTTGGGGACAGTCAATCAGCCCCAGCTTTTT. The encoded protein is CATSRDKLGTVNQPQLF.

CDR3 bases: TGTGCCAGCAGCGTAGACCCCAACCTACAGGTTTTCTTT. This gives the protein CASSVDPNLQVFF. The chain joins TRBV9 to TRBJ1-1; perhaps TRBD1 as D (5 bases). V lost 0 bases, J lost 13 bases, and 16 bases lay in between. The CDR3 is 13 amino acids. Germline CDR1 reads SGDLS; CDR2 reads YYNGEE. Supplemented by reference TRBV9 and TRBJ1-1, the full variable domain reads DSGVTQTPKHLITATGQRVTLRCSPRSGDLSVYWYQQSLDQGLQFLIQYYNGEERAKGNILERFSAQQFPDLHSELNLSSLELGDSALYFCASSVDPNLQVFFGQGTRLTVV.

The chain recombines TRBV4-3 with TRBJ2-6, with D perhaps TRBD1 or TRBD2 (5 bases each). Germline-derived CDR1 and CDR2 are LGHNA and YSLEER. Trimming left V 1 base short and J 2 bases short, with 9 bases between. The CDR3 totals 16 residues. CDR3 protein: CASSQATGPGANVLTF. For the CDR3, the DNA is TGCGCCAGCAGCCAAGCGACGGGACCTGGGGCCAACGTCCTGACTTTC.

This clone was recorded once. It is likely a read error, because the conserved phenylalanine at the end of the CDR3 is missing. The gene calls are TRBV30 and TRBJ1-5, with TRBD1 matching 8 bases. Looked up from germline, CDR1 is GTSNPN and CDR2 is SVGIG (reference sequence). The V segment lost 1 base and the J segment 4 bases; nucleotides outside the gene matches: 6. CDR3 length: 15 residues. The CDR3 sequence is CAWSAGGSQNQPQHL. DNA for the CDR3: TGTGCCTGGAGTGCAGGGGGCTCGCAAAATCAGCCCCAGCATCTT.

This clone occurred a few times. The CDR3: CASSLVGELSTDTQYF. The CDR3 DNA sequence: TGTGCCAGCAGCTTAGTGGGGGAGTTGAGCACAGATACGCAGTATTTT. The chain recombines TRBV7-6 with TRBJ2-3; D might be TRBD1 or TRBD2, each matching 5 bases. This CDR3 region has 16 residues. V lost 1 base to trimming and J lost 0 bases, with 11 bases between them. Germline CDR1 is SGHVS and CDR2 is FNYEAQ.

The chain combines TRBV6-1 with TRBJ1-2, with 8 bases that match TRBD1. The CDR3 totals 14 residues. The junction had 9 bases not matched to a gene; V was cut back by 7 bases and J by 5 bases. From germline, CDR1 is MNHNS and CDR2 SASEGT. The CDR3 DNA sequence: TGTGCCAGCAATATGGACAGGGACATTTATGGCTACACCTTC. Translated, it gives CASNMDRDIYGYTF.

This clone showed up just a few times. A much larger clone differs from this one at a single base, so this may be a read error. The chain carries TRBV4-3 and TRBJ2-2; 12 bases line up with TRBD2. The CDR3 covers 14 residues. Germline V gene data show CDR1 as LGHNA and CDR2 as YSLEER. This chain's CDR3 is CASSRTSGTVELFF. The DNA of the CDR3 is TGCGCCAGCAGCCGGACTAGCGGGACCGTGGAGCTGTTTTTT.